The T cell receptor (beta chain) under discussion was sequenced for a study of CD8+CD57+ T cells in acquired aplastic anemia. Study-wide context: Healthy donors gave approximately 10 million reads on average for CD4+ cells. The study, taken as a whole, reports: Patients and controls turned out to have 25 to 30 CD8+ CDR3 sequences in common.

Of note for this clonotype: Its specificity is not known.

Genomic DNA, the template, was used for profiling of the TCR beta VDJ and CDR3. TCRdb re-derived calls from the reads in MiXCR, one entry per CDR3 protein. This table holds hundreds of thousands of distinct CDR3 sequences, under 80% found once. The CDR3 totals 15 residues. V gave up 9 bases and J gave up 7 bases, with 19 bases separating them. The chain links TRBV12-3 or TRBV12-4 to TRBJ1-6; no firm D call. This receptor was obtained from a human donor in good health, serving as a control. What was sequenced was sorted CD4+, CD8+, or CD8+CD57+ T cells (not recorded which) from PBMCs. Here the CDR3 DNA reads TGTGCCAGTGGTTTCGCTGACGGAACGAATTCACCCCTCCACTTT. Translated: CASGFADGTNSPLHF.